The 23 T cell receptor beta chains below all came from one sample that was sequenced in a study of blood T cell repertoires in COVID-19 (dated by TCRdb to the early 2020s). Library preparation employed the immunoSEQ multiplex PCR assay. TCRdb retrieved this table from immuneACCESS and kept in-frame rearrangements only. Not all clones are present; in checked studies, unresolved V genes account for under half, and no reason is known for the remainder. Here the sample has 140,000 or so clones; 75% to 85% occur a single time. The ten largest clones represent about 4.2% of the sample. The sequenced material came from peripheral blood. These TCRs come from a woman at least 80 years old with acute or convalescent COVID-19.

This clone was counted many times. V usage is TRBV2 and J usage is TRBJ1-3, with D maybe TRBD1 (5 bases). V was clipped by 5 bases and J by 3 bases, with 8 bases between them. CDR3 length equals 13 residues. Per germline, CDR1 SNHLY and CDR2 FYNNEI. CDR3 amino acids: CASSRGDGNTIYF. CDR3 nucleotides: TGTGCCAGCAGTCGGGGGGATGGAAACACCATATATTTT.

The chain combines TRBV10-3 with TRBJ1-1; TRBD1 is a possible D gene (5 bases). Germline V gene lookup returns CDR1 ENHRY and CDR2 SYGVKD. Trimming took 7 bases from V and 10 from J, leaving 13 bases between them. The CDR3 covers 11 residues. The CDR3 protein is CAIKARDRAFF. The CDR3 bases are TGTGCCATCAAGGCCAGGGATAGAGCTTTCTTT.

J is TRBJ2-3 and V is TRBV5-1; 14 bases line up with TRBD2. Germline CDR1 is SGHRS and CDR2 is YFSETQ. V was clipped by 4 bases and J by 8 bases; unmatched bases: 9. The CDR3 contains 16 residues. The CDR3 bases are TGCGCCAGCAGCCCGACTAGCGGGGGGGCCTCTCCTACGCAGTATTTT. This encodes CASSPTSGGASPTQYF.

This chain links TRBV27 with TRBJ2-1, with D hard to call. In germline, CDR1 is MNHEY, CDR2 SMNVEV (reference sequence). Trimming cost V 3 bases and J 9 bases, with 12 bases left between them. This CDR3 is 13 amino acids long. The DNA of the CDR3 is TGTGCCAGCAGTTTCCTCCTAGGAAGTGAGCAGTTCTTC. Translating it yields CASSFLLGSEQFF.

The rearrangement links TRBV6-5 to TRBJ2-5, with D uncertain. Trimming removed 8 bases from V and 5 bases from J, with 12 bases in between. CDR3 size: 12 residues. Germline CDR1 is MNHEY and CDR2 is SVGAGI. For the CDR3, the DNA is TGTGCCAGCGAGGCCCTTGGGGAGACCCAGTACTTC. It is translated as CASEALGETQYF.

The chain couples TRBV19 to TRBJ1-5, with TRBD1 as a possible D gene (6 bases). This CDR3 comprises 15 residues. Germline V gives CDR1 LNHDA, CDR2 SQIVND (reference sequence). V was cut by 3 bases and J by 3 bases, with 12 bases left in between. The CDR3 DNA follows: TGTGCCAGTAGTATGAAGACAGGCTACAATCAGCCCCAGCATTTT. This encodes CASSMKTGYNQPQHF.

The gene calls are TRBV6-2 or TRBV6-3 and TRBJ2-7; TRBD1 aligns across 8 bases. CDR1 and CDR2 from the germline V gene are MNHEY and SVGEGT. The CDR3 has 16 amino acids. V gave up 2 bases and J gave up 5 bases; unmatched junction bases: 11. The CDR3 nucleotides are TGTGCCAGCAGTTACCTCCCCCAGGGGGCTTTCGACGAGCAGTACTTC. This encodes CASSYLPQGAFDEQYF.

The sample holds a few counts of this clone. V and J are TRBV5-1 and TRBJ1-1; D gene uncertain. This CDR3 is 14 amino acids long. Germline CDR1 reads SGHRS; CDR2 reads YFSETQ. V lost 0 bases to trimming and J lost 4 bases, with 10 bases between them. The DNA for the CDR3 is TGCGCCAGCAGCTTGGGACCACTACTCACTGAAGCTTTCTTT. It encodes CASSLGPLLTEAFF.

V usage is TRBV7-9 and J usage is TRBJ2-7; maybe TRBD2 (5 bases). Germline V gives CDR1 SEHNR, CDR2 FQNEAQ (reference sequence). The CDR3 runs 13 residues. Trimming cost V 5 bases and J 1 base, with 9 bases left between them. The DNA of the CDR3 is TGTGCCAGCAGCCTTCCGGGGTCCTACGAGCAGTACTTC. It translates to CASSLPGSYEQYF.

The gene calls are TRBV6-5 and TRBJ1-1; 10 bases are shared with TRBD1. Trimming took 5 bases from V and 5 from J; bases not matched to a gene: 8. Germline V CDR1 and CDR2: MNHEY, SVGAGI. The CDR3 runs to 15 residues. DNA of the CDR3: TGTGCCAGCAGTCCACGGACAGGGGGTATGACTGAAGCTTTCTTT. It encodes CASSPRTGGMTEAFF.

The V call is TRBV11-3, the J call TRBJ2-5; 10 nucleotides line up with TRBD1. From germline, CDR1 is SGHNT and CDR2 YENEEA. Trimming at V came to 5 bases and at J to 6 bases, leaving 6 bases not matched to a gene. This CDR3 has 14 amino acids. The CDR3 DNA reads as TGTGCCAGCAGCCCGGGACAGGGGTTAAAGACCCAGTACTTC. The encoded protein is CASSPGQGLKTQYF.

The rearrangement uses TRBV6-5 and TRBJ2-1; 7 bases match TRBD2. After removal of 8 bases from V and 7 bases from J, the junction contained 5 bases not matched to a gene. There are 12 residues in the CDR3. The V gene's germline CDR1 is MNHEY and CDR2 SVGAGI. The CDR3 sequence is CASRDYGNEQFF. The CDR3, as DNA: TGTGCCAGCCGGGACTATGGGAATGAGCAGTTCTTC.

The chain carries TRBV10-3 and TRBJ1-5; maybe TRBD1 (5 bases). CDR1 is ENHRY and CDR2 is SYGVKD in the germline V gene. The ends were cut back, 8 bases at V and 2 bases at J, with 10 bases in the middle. CDR3 length: 13 amino acids. CDR3 in amino acids: CAIGTTGNQPQHF. The DNA for the CDR3 is TGTGCCATCGGTACGACAGGCAATCAGCCCCAGCATTTT.

This clone was detected only a few times. The chain is built from TRBV7-3 and TRBJ1-5; 12 nucleotides match TRBD1. The CDR3 spans 16 residues. Germline loops: CDR1 SGHTA, CDR2 FQGTGA. Unmatched junction bases numbered 7, after V lost 5 bases and J lost 5 bases. The CDR3 spells CASSIGTGGRYQPQHF. DNA of the CDR3: TGTGCCAGCAGCATAGGGACAGGGGGCCGATATCAGCCCCAGCATTTT.

V usage is TRBV20-1 and J usage is TRBJ1-1, with 7 bases matching TRBD1. The CDR3 is 11 residues long. J lost 3 bases, V lost 7 bases, and 2 bases had no gene match. CDR1 and CDR2 (germline): DFQATT, SNEGSKA (reference sequence). Here the CDR3 DNA reads TGCAGTGAGGACAGGCACACTGAAGCTTTCTTT. Translated: CSEDRHTEAFF.

This chain joins TRBV3-1 (or the pseudogene TRBV3-2) and TRBJ2-1; TRBD1 matches 7 bases. V trimming: 8 bases; J trimming: 2 bases; junction bases outside the gene matches: 24. CDR1 and CDR2 (germline): LGHDT, YNNKEL (reference sequence). The CDR3 runs to 20 residues. This CDR3 reads CASFQESHRDRRDPYNEQFF. The CDR3 bases are TGTGCCAGCTTCCAAGAATCTCACCGGGACAGAAGGGATCCCTACAATGAGCAGTTCTTC.

This clone was observed once. V is TRBV6-5 and J is TRBJ2-3, with 8 bases aligning to TRBD1. This CDR3 contains 15 residues. The trim removed 4 bases at V and 6 bases at J, leaving 9 bases unmatched. CDR1 and CDR2 from the germline V gene are MNHEY and SVGAGI. CDR3 sequence reads: CASSFRGTGGDTQYF. In DNA form, the CDR3 reads TGTGCCAGCAGTTTTAGGGGCACAGGGGGGGATACGCAGTATTTT.

In this sample, this clone turned up once. J is TRBJ2-5 and V is TRBV19; 10 nucleotides agree with TRBD2. From germline, CDR1 is LNHDA and CDR2 SQIVND (reference sequence). The CDR3 covers 14 residues. The V gene end was trimmed by 5 bases and the J gene end by 2 bases; junction bases not matched to a gene: 2. This CDR3 reads CASSPSGRQETQYF. CDR3 nucleotide sequence: TGTGCCAGTAGTCCTAGCGGGAGACAAGAGACCCAGTACTTC.

This chain uses TRBV11-2 with TRBJ2-5; 11 nucleotides line up with TRBD2. This CDR3 is 16 amino acids long. V lost 0 bases and J lost 2; bases outside the gene matches: 2. CDR1 is SGHAT and CDR2 is FQNNGV in the germline V gene. The CDR3 is CASSLDSGGVQETQYF. The CDR3, as DNA: TGTGCCAGCAGCTTAGATAGCGGGGGGGTGCAAGAGACCCAGTACTTC.

This chain links TRBV30 with TRBJ2-7; no clear D gene. V lost 0 bases and J 3 bases, leaving 12 bases between the germline ends. The CDR3 totals 14 residues. Germline assignment: CDR1 GTSNPN and CDR2 SVGIG (reference sequence). The CDR3: CAWSVLRGYYEQYF. In DNA, the CDR3 is TGTGCCTGGAGTGTACTCCGAGGTTACTACGAGCAGTACTTC.

V gene TRBV7-6 combines with J gene TRBJ1-3, with 7 bases fitting TRBD1. The V gene end was trimmed by 1 base and the J gene end by 0 bases; junction bases not matched to a gene: 3. The germline CDR1 and CDR2 sequences are SGHVS and FNYEAQ. This CDR3 is built from 16 residues. CDR3 DNA sequence: TGTGCCAGCAGCTTAGTGAGGGACAGCTCTGGAAACACCATATATTTT. Protein sequence: CASSLVRDSSGNTIYF.

This chain links TRBV27 with TRBJ2-7, with TRBD1 identical over 8 bases. The CDR3 consists of 17 residues. The germline V gene has CDR1 MNHEY and CDR2 SMNVEV (reference sequence). V lost 5 bases to trimming and J lost 0 bases; unmatched junction nucleotides: 12. CDR3 sequence (DNA): TGTGCCAGCAGTCCGCCCCCAGGGGGCCTGGGCTCCTACGAGCAGTACTTC. Translated, it gives CASSPPPGGLGSYEQYF.

Only one count was recorded for this clone. V gene TRBV28 combines with J gene TRBJ1-5; tentative D call: TRBD1 (5 bases). CDR3 length equals 14 residues. Germline CDR1 MDHEN, CDR2 SYDVKM. Trimming shortened V by 2 bases and J by 7 bases, and 12 bases separated the two germline ends. The CDR3 is CASSLPGSYQPQHF. DNA for the CDR3: TGTGCCAGCAGTTTACCAGGGTCGTACCAGCCCCAGCATTTT.